This TCR beta chain emerged from a study of control samples from healthy donors and cancer patients. The CDR3 consists of 11 residues. V was shortened by 2 bases and J by 5 bases, with 4 bases between the two germline ends. Germline V gives CDR1 SGHTA, CDR2 FQGNSA. The protocol was immunoSEQ multiplex PCR, while the TCRdb copy is restricted to in-frame clones and leaves out a portion. The profile shows 100,000 to 120,000 clones, over 75% of them singletons. The chain combines TRBV7-2 with TRBJ2-7; the D is unclear. Material for sequencing was PBMCs. The clonotype was recovered from a woman aged 55-70 years with lung cancer. Written as DNA, the CDR3 is TGTGCCAGCAGCTTACTCCACGAGCAGTACTTC. Protein sequence: CASSLLHEQYF.